Detailed here is one T cell receptor beta chain. This entry comes from a study of blood T cell repertoires in COVID-19. For the study at large: Whether acute or convalescent, the COVID-19 samples came from the United States, Italy and Spain. Sources were T cells, B-cell-depleted T cells, or PBMCs; the material itself was cDNA or gDNA.

Original analysis: Cell counts per sample came from amplifying reference gene primers. The table came from immunoSEQ multiplex PCR; TCRdb's copy has only in-frame clones and leaves some out. Clone size and the V and J calls come from that table; the DNA yielded D and trimming. Of over 60,000 clones listed, 82% are singletons. Sample: peripheral blood. The TCR sequence derives from a human donor in a cohort sampled during active COVID-19.

CDR3 sequence: CARRPRGSQPQHF. DNA of the CDR3: TGTGCCAGAAGACCTAGGGGTAGTCAGCCCCAGCATTTT. This chain links TRBV7-5 with TRBJ1-5; no DNA check was done on the table's D call, TRBD1. TRBV7-5 represents a pseudogene. The CDR3 extends over 13 amino acids.